This is a list of T cell receptor beta chains from one sample in a study of blood T cell repertoires in COVID-19. TCRdb's table, derived via immunoSEQ multiplex PCR, lists solely in-frame clones and lacks some. The data hold 100,000 or so clones, with approximately 90% observed a single time. Sequencing input: peripheral blood. Receptor source: a woman between 45 and 60 years old in a cohort sampled during active COVID-19. Each CDR3 is given with its conserved first and last residue. The order of the fields is V gene, clone size, D gene, J gene, CDR3 length, CDR3 DNA, CDR3 protein. A D gene is named only where the DNA matches it firmly. Clone size is shown for a subset of rows, as once, few, many or a class of expanded clone.

V gene: TRBV7-6; clone size: few; D gene: -; J gene: TRBJ2-2; CDR3 length: 18; CDR3 DNA: TGTGCCAGCAGCTTCGAACTCGCGGACAGTGTGAACACCGGGGAGCTGTTTTTT; CDR3 protein: CASSFELADSVNTGELFF
V gene: TRBV9; clone size: -; D gene: TRBD1; J gene: TRBJ1-6; CDR3 length: 17; CDR3 DNA: TGTGCCAGCAGCGTAGATGGGACAGGAGGGTATAATTCACCCCTCCACTTT; CDR3 protein: CASSVDGTGGYNSPLHF
V gene: TRBV3-1/TRBV3-2; clone size: -; D gene: -; J gene: TRBJ2-1; CDR3 length: 15; CDR3 DNA: TGTGCCAGCAGCCTTCTGGACAGTCCTTACAATGAGCAGTTCTTC; CDR3 protein: CASSLLDSPYNEQFF
V gene: TRBV3-1/TRBV3-2; clone size: -; D gene: -; J gene: TRBJ1-2; CDR3 length: 13; CDR3 DNA: TGTGCCAGCAGCCAAGACACAACCTATGGCTACACCTTC; CDR3 protein: CASSQDTTYGYTF
V gene: TRBV12-3/TRBV12-4; clone size: -; D gene: -; J gene: TRBJ1-5; CDR3 length: 12; CDR3 DNA: TGTGCCAGCGCAGGGGCCGATCAGCCCCAGCATTTT; CDR3 protein: CASAGADQPQHF
V gene: TRBV5-4; clone size: -; D gene: -; J gene: TRBJ2-3; CDR3 length: 14; CDR3 DNA: TGTGCCAGCAGCCCCCTACCCGGGTGGGATACGCAGTATTTT; CDR3 protein: CASSPLPGWDTQYF
V gene: TRBV25-1; clone size: once; D gene: -; J gene: TRBJ1-1; CDR3 length: 16; CDR3 DNA: TGTGCCAGCACCCCCCATTGGGGGGAAGGGAACACTGAAGCTTTCTTT; CDR3 protein: CASTPHWGEGNTEAFF
V gene: TRBV11-2; clone size: -; D gene: TRBD1; J gene: TRBJ1-2; CDR3 length: 14; CDR3 DNA: TGTGCCAGCAGCCTACAGGGGGCTGACTATGGCTACACCTTC; CDR3 protein: CASSLQGADYGYTF
V gene: TRBV29-1; clone size: -; D gene: -; J gene: TRBJ1-2; CDR3 length: 13; CDR3 DNA: TGCAGCGTTGGCGGAGCCTCTAACTATGGCTACACCTTC; CDR3 protein: CSVGGASNYGYTF
V gene: TRBV5-1; clone size: -; D gene: TRBD1; J gene: TRBJ1-6; CDR3 length: 15; CDR3 DNA: TGCGCCAGCAGCTTGACAGGGGAGAATAATTCACCCCTCCACTTT; CDR3 protein: CASSLTGENNSPLHF
V gene: TRBV5-4; clone size: -; D gene: TRBD1; J gene: TRBJ2-7; CDR3 length: 15; CDR3 DNA: TGTGCCAGCAGCTTGGGAGGGACAGAGTCCTACGAGCAGTACTTC; CDR3 protein: CASSLGGTESYEQYF
V gene: TRBV5-1; clone size: -; D gene: -; J gene: TRBJ2-7; CDR3 length: 16; CDR3 DNA: TGCGCCAGCAGCTTGCAGGGCGCTCCAGGGAGGTACGAGCAGTACTTC; CDR3 protein: CASSLQGAPGRYEQYF
V gene: TRBV19; clone size: -; D gene: -; J gene: TRBJ2-5; CDR3 length: 15; CDR3 DNA: TGTGCCAGTAGTATAGGCGGTCTTAGCAAAGAGACCCAGTACTTC; CDR3 protein: CASSIGGLSKETQYF
V gene: TRBV7-9; clone size: medium-sized; D gene: TRBD1; J gene: TRBJ2-1; CDR3 length: 15; CDR3 DNA: TGTGCCAGCAGCTTAGGGGACAGGATTTACAATGAGCAGTTCTTC; CDR3 protein: CASSLGDRIYNEQFF
V gene: TRBV29-1; clone size: -; D gene: -; J gene: TRBJ2-1; CDR3 length: 13; CDR3 DNA: TGCAGCGTTCTACCTCAGGGCTACAATGAGCAGTTCTTC; CDR3 protein: CSVLPQGYNEQFF
V gene: TRBV28; clone size: -; D gene: TRBD1; J gene: TRBJ1-4; CDR3 length: 14; CDR3 DNA: TGTGCCAGCATGCGAACAGGGGGCTATGAAAAACTGTTTTTT; CDR3 protein: CASMRTGGYEKLFF
V gene: TRBV9; clone size: -; D gene: -; J gene: TRBJ2-2; CDR3 length: 13; CDR3 DNA: TGTGCCAGCAGCGTAGTTGAGATCGGGGAGCTGTTTTTT; CDR3 protein: CASSVVEIGELFF
V gene: TRBV7-3; clone size: -; D gene: -; J gene: TRBJ2-3; CDR3 length: 15; CDR3 DNA: TGTGCCAGCAGCTCGACGACACCCCCCGTGGATACGCAGTATTTT; CDR3 protein: CASSSTTPPVDTQYF
V gene: TRBV7-8; clone size: -; D gene: -; J gene: TRBJ1-3; CDR3 length: 15; CDR3 DNA: TGTGCCAGCAGCCCCGCTACCCTAAACGGAAACACCATATATTTT; CDR3 protein: CASSPATLNGNTIYF
V gene: TRBV3-1/TRBV3-2; clone size: -; D gene: -; J gene: TRBJ2-5; CDR3 length: 14; CDR3 DNA: TGTGCCAGCAGCCAAGTCGGACACGAGGAGACCCAGTACTTC; CDR3 protein: CASSQVGHEETQYF
V gene: TRBV4-2; clone size: -; D gene: TRBD1; J gene: TRBJ1-6; CDR3 length: 19; CDR3 DNA: TGTGCCAGCAGCCAAGAAAGGGACAGGGGAGGATTATATAATTCACCCCTCCACTTT; CDR3 protein: CASSQERDRGGLYNSPLHF
V gene: TRBV7-8; clone size: -; D gene: -; J gene: TRBJ2-7; CDR3 length: 13; CDR3 DNA: TGTGCCAGCAGCTTACTAGGGGCGGACGAGCAGTACTTC; CDR3 protein: CASSLLGADEQYF
V gene: TRBV28; clone size: -; D gene: -; J gene: TRBJ1-5; CDR3 length: 14; CDR3 DNA: TGTGCCAGCACTGGGGGGGGGTACATTCAGCCCCAGCATTTT; CDR3 protein: CASTGGGYIQPQHF
V gene: TRBV7-8; clone size: once; D gene: TRBD1; J gene: TRBJ1-4; CDR3 length: 16; CDR3 DNA: TGTGCCAGCAGCTTAGCGGGGAGAGACAGGGGTGAAAAACTGTTTTTT; CDR3 protein: CASSLAGRDRGEKLFF
V gene: TRBV24-1; clone size: -; D gene: TRBD1; J gene: TRBJ1-2; CDR3 length: 14; CDR3 DNA: TGTGCCACCAGTGCGACAGGGGCCACCGGGGGCTACACCTTC; CDR3 protein: CATSATGATGGYTF
V gene: TRBV27; clone size: -; D gene: -; J gene: TRBJ2-2; CDR3 length: 17; CDR3 DNA: TGTGCCACCACGTCGCTAGTCAATTCCGGCGGCACCGGGGAGCTGTTTTTT; CDR3 protein: CATTSLVNSGGTGELFF
V gene: TRBV3-1/TRBV3-2; clone size: -; D gene: -; J gene: TRBJ2-2; CDR3 length: 17; CDR3 DNA: TGTGCCAGCAGCCAATCGGCCTGGACAGGAGGGGGCGGGGAGCTGTTTTTT; CDR3 protein: CASSQSAWTGGGGELFF
V gene: TRBV5-1; clone size: -; D gene: -; J gene: TRBJ1-2; CDR3 length: 13; CDR3 DNA: TGCGCCAGCAGCTTCGACAGTTCCTATGGCTACACCTTC; CDR3 protein: CASSFDSSYGYTF
V gene: TRBV3-1/TRBV3-2; clone size: -; D gene: TRBD1; J gene: TRBJ1-2; CDR3 length: 13; CDR3 DNA: TGTGCCAGCAGCATGGGACAGGTTTATGGCTACACCTTC; CDR3 protein: CASSMGQVYGYTF